This T cell receptor beta chain was identified in a study of shared clonotypes between healthy human individuals. Comments on this clone: Antigen unknown.

Germline CDR1 reads SQVTM; CDR2 reads ANQGSEA. This CDR3 contains 13 residues. V lost 4 bases to trimming and J lost 6 bases, with 15 bases between them. In the authors' workflow: ImmunoSEQ output lacked quality scores and full-length reads, limiting matched filtering. Clones were read by immunoSEQ multiplex PCR, and TCRdb kept only the in-frame ones, dropping some. V and J calls and clone size are given by that table; D and trimming were obtained from the DNA. The sample includes 95,000 to 120,000 clones, more than 65% seen only once; the top ten take approximately 25%. Whole-study findings and limits: Donors were few, which limited the genetic and exposure-history diversity represented. Naive CD4 clonotypes were shared across a few donors at roughly 5.5%.

Material: memory CD8+ T cells sorted from blood. The subset here: CD45RO+ cells pooled with CCR7-negative TemRA cells. This chain joins TRBV29-1 and TRBJ1-2; the D is unclear. The receptor comes from a woman aged 25 to 45 in good health. The CDR3 region has the DNA TGCAGCGTTGGGGAGGGCATTACCGATGGCTACACCTTC. Translating it yields CSVGEGITDGYTF.